These 10 T cell receptor beta chains were all obtained from the same sample, sequenced in a study of blood T cell repertoires in COVID-19. Generated by immunoSEQ multiplex PCR, the TCRdb table keeps only in-frame clones and is missing some. The profile shows fewer than 200,000 clones, about four fifths of them singletons. Material: peripheral blood. These TCRs come from a woman aged 60 to 75 with COVID-19, enrolled during active disease.

V gene TRBV6-6 combines with J gene TRBJ1-1; D gene unclear. The CDR3 is 14 residues long. Germline CDR1 and CDR2: MNHNY and SVGAGI (reference sequence). Trimming stripped 5 bases from V and 1 base from J, with 11 bases between. The CDR3 DNA is TGTGCCAGCAGTACCTCGTCGGGGAACACTGAAGCTTTCTTT. Protein sequence: CASSTSSGNTEAFF.

This chain uses TRBV27 with TRBJ2-7, with 14 bases fitting TRBD2. Germline CDR1 is MNHEY and CDR2 is SMNVEV (reference sequence). With V trimmed by 3 bases and J by 6 bases, 4 bases remained unmatched. This CDR3 comprises 15 residues. Here the CDR3 DNA reads TGTGCCAGCAGTTTGACTAGCGGGGGGGGTGGCGAGCAGTACTTC. Translation: CASSLTSGGGGEQYF.

V usage is TRBV6-5 and J usage is TRBJ2-7, with 8 bases matching TRBD2. Germline assignment: CDR1 MNHEY and CDR2 SVGAGI. Trimming took 0 bases from V and 5 from J; bases not matched to a gene: 9. The CDR3 extends over 16 amino acids. CDR3 amino acids: CASSYSKSGSNHEQYF. For the CDR3, the DNA is TGTGCCAGCAGTTACTCTAAAAGCGGGAGTAACCACGAGCAGTACTTC.

This chain joins TRBV28 and TRBJ1-2; 8 bases agree with TRBD1. CDR1 is MDHEN, CDR2 SYDVKM, per germline. Trimming cost V 10 bases and J 8 bases; bases outside gene matches: 18. The CDR3 is 15 amino acids. The CDR3 protein is CATGGTGEGVRGYTF. The CDR3 bases are TGTGCCACAGGCGGGACAGGCGAGGGTGTCAGGGGCTACACCTTC.

The V call is TRBV11-2, the J call TRBJ2-3, with D maybe TRBD2 (6 bases). CDR1 and CDR2 (germline): SGHAT, FQNNGV. CDR3 length equals 14 residues. V lost 3 bases and J 2 bases, leaving 9 bases between the germline ends. This chain's CDR3 is CASSLRTITDTQYF. Written as DNA, the CDR3 is TGTGCCAGCAGCTTGCGGACTATCACAGATACGCAGTATTTT.

The chain recombines TRBV19 with TRBJ2-2; possible D gene TRBD2, 6 bases. Germline-derived CDR1 and CDR2 are LNHDA and SQIVND (reference sequence). The CDR3 consists of 14 residues. Trimming left V 8 bases short and J 5 bases short, with 15 bases between. The CDR3 sequence is CASRRGVMTGELFF. CDR3 DNA: TGTGCCAGTCGGCGCGGGGTTATGACCGGGGAGCTGTTTTTT.

V usage is TRBV3-1 (or the pseudogene TRBV3-2) and J usage is TRBJ1-2; D unresolved. Germline V gene data show CDR1 as LGHDT and CDR2 as YNNKEL (reference sequence). The CDR3 length is 12 residues. Trimming cost V 5 bases and J 6 bases, with 10 bases left between them. CDR3 nucleotide sequence: TGTGCCAGCAGCATGAGAGTCGATGGCTACACCTTC. It yields the protein CASSMRVDGYTF.

This chain joins TRBV25-1 and TRBJ2-7; perhaps TRBD1 as D (5 bases). V lost 4 bases, J lost 9 bases, and 19 bases lay in between. The CDR3 is made up of 14 amino acids. The germline gives CDR1 MGHDK, CDR2 SYGVNS. This CDR3 reads CASSGAGMGLGQYF. The DNA of the CDR3 is TGTGCCAGCAGTGGAGCAGGGATGGGGTTGGGGCAGTACTTC.

The CDR3 protein is CSASSRSQPQHF. The CDR3 region has the DNA TGCAGTGCTAGTTCTCGTTCCCAGCCCCAGCATTTT. The V and J genes are TRBV20-1 and TRBJ1-5; D unresolved. CDR1 and CDR2 (germline): DFQATT, SNEGSKA (reference sequence). With 3 bases removed from V and 7 bases from J, the gap between germline ends came to 10 bases. The CDR3 is 12 residues long.

The chain links TRBV29-1 to TRBJ2-7, with 10 bases matching TRBD2. CDR1 is SQVTM and CDR2 is ANQGSEA in the germline V gene. This CDR3 comprises 13 residues. J was trimmed by 6 bases and V by 7 bases; bases with no gene match: 9. CDR3 DNA sequence: TGCAGCGGGGGGCTAGCGGGAGAGGGCGAGCAGTACTTC. The encoded protein is CSGGLAGEGEQYF.